Given below is one T cell receptor beta chain in context. The source of the sample is a study of shared T cell receptors in the human thymus. J gave up 2 bases and V 4 bases, and 5 bases lay outside the gene matches. Per germline, CDR1 MNHNY and CDR2 SVGAGI (reference sequence). The CDR3 is 15 amino acids. TCRdb keeps only in-frame clones here, not all; method: immunoSEQ multiplex PCR. The sample shows about 730,000 clones, roughly 88% of them seen only once. These records were also assigned to another study, of human thymus T cells. That paper adds: Resections that were taken during corrective heart surgery supplied the thymus tissue.

This receptor was obtained from a girl under three years old with a congenital heart defect. Sequencing used thymocytes. This rearrangement joins TRBV6-6 to TRBJ1-1; 9 bases fit TRBD1. The CDR3 DNA reads as TGTGCCAGCAGTTCCGGGACAGGGATAAACACTGAAGCTTTCTTT. Its protein is CASSSGTGINTEAFF.